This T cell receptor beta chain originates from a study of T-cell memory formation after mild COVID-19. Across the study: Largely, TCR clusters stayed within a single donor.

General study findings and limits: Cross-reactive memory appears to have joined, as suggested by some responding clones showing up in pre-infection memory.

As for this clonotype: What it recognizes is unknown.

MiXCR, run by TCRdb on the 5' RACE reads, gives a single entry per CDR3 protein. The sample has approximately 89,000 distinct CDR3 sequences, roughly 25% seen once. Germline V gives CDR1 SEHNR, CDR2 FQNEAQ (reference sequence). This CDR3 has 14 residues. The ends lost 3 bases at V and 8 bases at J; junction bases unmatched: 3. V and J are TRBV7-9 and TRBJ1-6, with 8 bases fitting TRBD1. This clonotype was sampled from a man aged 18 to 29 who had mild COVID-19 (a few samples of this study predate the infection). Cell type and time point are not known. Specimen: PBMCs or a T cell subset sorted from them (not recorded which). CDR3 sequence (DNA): TGTGCCAGCAGCTTCGACAGGGGTCATTCACCCCTCCACTTT. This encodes CASSFDRGHSPLHF.